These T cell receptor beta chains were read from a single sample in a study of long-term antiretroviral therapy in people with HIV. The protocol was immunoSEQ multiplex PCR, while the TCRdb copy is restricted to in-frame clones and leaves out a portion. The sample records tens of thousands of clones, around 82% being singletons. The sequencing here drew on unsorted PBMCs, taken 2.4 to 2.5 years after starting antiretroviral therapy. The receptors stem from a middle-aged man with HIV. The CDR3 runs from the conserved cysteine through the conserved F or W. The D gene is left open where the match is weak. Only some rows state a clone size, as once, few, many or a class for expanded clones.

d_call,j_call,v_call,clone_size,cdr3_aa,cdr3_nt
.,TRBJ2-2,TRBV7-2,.,CASSPTPDGELFF,TGTGCCAGCAGCCCGACGCCGGACGGGGAGCTGTTTTTT
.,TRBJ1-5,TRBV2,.,CASSGTSSRGNQPQHF,TGTGCCAGCAGTGGGACCAGCTCCCGGGGCAATCAGCCCCAGCATTTT
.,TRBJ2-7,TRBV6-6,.,CASSYSTSGGEQYF,TGTGCCAGCAGTTACTCGACTTCCGGGGGCGAGCAGTACTTC
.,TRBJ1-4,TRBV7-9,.,CASSLALGESEKLFF,TGTGCCAGCAGCTTAGCGCTCGGGGAAAGTGAAAAACTGTTTTTT
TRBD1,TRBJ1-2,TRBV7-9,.,CASSLPWTGMVDYGYTF,TGTGCCAGCAGCCTTCCTTGGACAGGGATGGTCGACTATGGCTACACCTTC
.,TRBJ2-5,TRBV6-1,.,CASSEDPPVRTQYF,TGTGCCAGCAGTGAAGACCCACCGGTTAGGACCCAGTACTTC
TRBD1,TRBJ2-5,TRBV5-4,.,CASSLAGTGGTETQYF,TGTGCCAGCAGCTTGGCCGGGACAGGGGGAACAGAGACCCAGTACTTC
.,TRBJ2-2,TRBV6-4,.,CASRALWFVPPRTGELFF,TGTGCCAGCAGGGCGCTGTGGTTTGTGCCTCCTCGAACCGGGGAGCTGTTTTTT
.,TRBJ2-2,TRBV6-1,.,CASSEGSGELFF,TGTGCCAGCAGTGAGGGCTCCGGGGAGCTGTTTTTT
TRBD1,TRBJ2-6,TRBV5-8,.,CASRSTGTGANVLTF,TGTGCCAGCAGATCGACAGGGACAGGGGCCAACGTCCTGACTTTC
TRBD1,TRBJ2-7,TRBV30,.,CAWLGQDYEQYF,TGTGCCTGGTTGGGACAGGACTACGAGCAGTACTTC
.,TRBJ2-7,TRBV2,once,CASRTLGEYEQYF,TGTGCCAGCAGGACGCTCGGCGAATACGAGCAGTACTTC
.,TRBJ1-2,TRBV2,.,CASRLGGYGYTF,TGTGCCAGCAGGCTGGGGGGCTATGGCTACACCTTC
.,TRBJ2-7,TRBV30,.,CAWSASWGEQYF,TGTGCCTGGAGTGCCTCTTGGGGAGAGCAGTACTTC